This is a list of T cell receptor beta chains from one sample in a study of T cells in Graves' hyperthyroidism and ophthalmopathy. TCRdb called the multiplex PCR reads again in MiXCR, with one record for every CDR3 protein. The sample has 400,000 to 550,000 distinct CDR3 sequences, 13% to 15% seen once. Sequencing used blood. The receptors come from a woman aged 18-29 years with Graves' hyperthyroidism. The CDR3 runs from the conserved cysteine through the conserved F or W. A D gene is named only where the DNA matches it firmly. A row's size may be missing; if present it is once, few, many or a size class.

>TRBJ2-1|TRBV27|-|many
CASSSPGYNEQFF
TGTGCCAGCAGTTCACCAGGTTACAATGAGCAGTTCTTC
>TRBJ1-2|TRBV13|-|many
CASSWTDGGYTF
TGTGCCAGCAGTTGGACAGATGGGGGCTACACCTTC
>TRBJ2-5|TRBV25-1|-|many
CASSELGTHTFEETQYF
TGTGCCAGCAGTGAATTGGGGACCCATACGTTCGAAGAGACCCAGTACTTC
>TRBJ2-7|TRBV19|TRBD2|few
CASKGSSGSLEQYF
TGTGCCAGTAAGGGCAGTAGCGGGTCTCTGGAGCAGTACTTC
>TRBJ1-5|TRBV12-3/TRBV12-4|TRBD1|many
CASSFSGTGGGWNQPQHF
TGTGCCAGCAGTTTTTCTGGGACAGGGGGAGGCTGGAACCAGCCCCAGCATTTT
>TRBJ1-1|TRBV6-1|-|many
CASPRGLSNTEAFF
TGTGCCAGCCCCCGGGGTCTTAGCAACACTGAAGCTTTCTTT
>TRBJ2-5|TRBV2|-|-
CASSPGAGQETQYF
TGTGCCAGCAGCCCCGGGGCGGGGCAAGAGACCCAGTACTTC
>TRBJ2-3|TRBV28|-|many
CASKYRRGSTDTQYF
TGTGCCAGCAAATACCGCAGGGGTAGCACAGATACGCAGTATTTT
>TRBJ2-1|TRBV20-1|-|many
CSILRKPSYNEQFF
TGCAGTATTTTGCGTAAACCTTCCTACAATGAGCAGTTCTTC
>TRBJ1-5|TRBV6-2/TRBV6-3|TRBD1|few
CASSVPQGAGNQPQHF
TGTGCCAGCAGTGTGCCGCAGGGGGCTGGGAATCAGCCCCAGCATTTT